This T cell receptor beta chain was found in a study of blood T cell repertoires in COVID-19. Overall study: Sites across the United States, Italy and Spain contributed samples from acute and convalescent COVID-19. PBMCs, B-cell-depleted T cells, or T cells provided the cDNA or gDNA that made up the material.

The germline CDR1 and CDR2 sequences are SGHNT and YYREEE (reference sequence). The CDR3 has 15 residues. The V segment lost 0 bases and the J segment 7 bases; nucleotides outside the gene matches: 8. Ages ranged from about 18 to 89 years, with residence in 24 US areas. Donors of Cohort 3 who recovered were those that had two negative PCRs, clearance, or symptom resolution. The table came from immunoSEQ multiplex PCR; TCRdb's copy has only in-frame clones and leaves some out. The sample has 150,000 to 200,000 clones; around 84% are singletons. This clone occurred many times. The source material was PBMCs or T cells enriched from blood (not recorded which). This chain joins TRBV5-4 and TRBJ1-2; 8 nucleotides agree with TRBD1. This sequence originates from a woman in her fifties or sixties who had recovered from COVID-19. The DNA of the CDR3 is TGTGCCAGCAGCTTGGATTTCAGGGGGCGCCTTGGCTACACCTTC. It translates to CASSLDFRGRLGYTF.